This is a list of T cell receptor beta chains from one sample in a study of Ad26.COV2.S vaccination and SARS-CoV-2 variants. Libraries were prepared by immunoSEQ multiplex PCR; TCRdb keeps only in-frame clonotypes and omits some of them. The data show 500,000 or so clones, with roughly nine tenths seen just once and around 2.6% held by the top ten. The sample in question was peripheral blood, obtained in a trial of Ad26.COV2.S vaccine versus placebo. Source of these receptors: a person between 18 and 59 years old who received the Ad26.COV2.S COVID-19 vaccine or a placebo. Each CDR3 is given with its conserved first and last residue. The order of the fields is D gene, J gene, V gene, clone size, CDR3 DNA, CDR3 protein. D genes are given only for firm matches. Part of the rows lack a size; the others show once, few, many or a class for expanded clones.

TRBD2 TRBJ2-3 TRBV11-3 once TGTGCCAGCAGCTCAGGGGCCGGGAGGGCCGCAGATACGCAGTATTTT CASSSGAGRAADTQYF
NA TRBJ1-5 TRBV14 NA TGTGCCAGCAGCTATGGGGGGGTGGATCAGCCCCAGCATTTT CASSYGGVDQPQHF
NA TRBJ1-3 TRBV19 NA TGTGCCAGTAGTATATCGGACCGTCCCAACACCATATATTTT CASSISDRPNTIYF
TRBD1 TRBJ1-6 TRBV4-2 NA TGTGCCAGCAGCCAAAATCCGGGACAGTACAATTCACCCCTCCACTTT CASSQNPGQYNSPLHF
NA TRBJ1-1 TRBV2 few TGTGCCAGCAATATACAGGAGAACACTGAAGCTTTCTTT CASNIQENTEAFF
NA TRBJ2-5 TRBV14 NA TGTGCCAGCAGCCAATGGCAGACCCAGTACTTC CASSQWQTQYF
NA TRBJ2-2 TRBV11-3 NA TGTGCCAGCAGCCCACCAACAGGGTTCGGGACCGGGGAGCTGTTTTTT CASSPPTGFGTGELFF
NA TRBJ2-2 TRBV5-4 NA TGTGCCAGCAGCTTGGTCAGGGGGGAGGCGGCCGGGGAGCTGTTTTTT CASSLVRGEAAGELFF
TRBD1 TRBJ1-4 TRBV19 NA TGTGCCAGTAGTATCCTCGGGACAGTTAATGAAAAACTGTTTTTT CASSILGTVNEKLFF
NA TRBJ2-7 TRBV7-3 NA TGTGCCAGCAGCCCGGGTCTTACGGGCGAGCAGTACTTC CASSPGLTGEQYF
TRBD1 TRBJ2-5 TRBV18 NA TGTGCCAGCTCACCACCCCCGGGACAGGCACAAGAGACCCAGTACTTC CASSPPPGQAQETQYF
TRBD1 TRBJ2-5 TRBV5-1 NA TGCGCCAGCAGCTTGGGAATGCAGCCAGGGGGCATCCAAGAGACCCAGTACTTC CASSLGMQPGGIQETQYF
TRBD1 TRBJ2-4 TRBV19 NA TGTGCCGTTGCCGGGACAGGGGGGATGTTGAGGAACATTCAGTACTTC CAVAGTGGMLRNIQYF
NA TRBJ1-5 TRBV2 NA TGTGCCAGCAGTGACGACGGACGGATTAGCAATCAGCCCCAGCATTTT CASSDDGRISNQPQHF
TRBD2 TRBJ2-1 TRBV9 NA TGTGCCAGCAGCGTAGTTCCGGGACTACGGCCTCCTGAGCAGTTCTTC CASSVVPGLRPPEQFF
NA TRBJ2-5 TRBV11-3 few TGTGCCAGCGCCACAGGGCTTTTTGAGACCCAGTACTTC CASATGLFETQYF
NA TRBJ2-3 TRBV19 NA TGTGCCAGTGCCTCTCACGCCCCGAGCACAGATACGCAGTATTTT CASASHAPSTDTQYF
NA TRBJ2-1 TRBV6-5 few TGTGCCAGCTTCACTCAAGACAATGAGCAGTTCTTC CASFTQDNEQFF
NA TRBJ2-7 TRBV7-2 NA TGTGCCAGCAGCTTGGGGTCTCTGGTCTACGAGCAGTACTTC CASSLGSLVYEQYF
NA TRBJ2-1 TRBV5-4 NA TGTGCCAGCAGCTCGAACTACAATGAGCAGTTCTTC CASSSNYNEQFF
NA TRBJ2-7 TRBV5-6 NA TGTGCCAGCAGCTTGGCCCCTTCCGAGCAGTACTTC CASSLAPSEQYF
TRBD1 TRBJ1-1 TRBV7-9 NA TGTGCCAGCAGCTTACAGGGGGCACTGACTGAAGCTTTCTTT CASSLQGALTEAFF
NA TRBJ1-2 TRBV5-8 NA TGTGCCAGCAGCTTGGTTTTGGGCCTGGGCTATGGCTACACCTTC CASSLVLGLGYGYTF
NA TRBJ2-1 TRBV7-8 NA TGTGCCAGCAGCTTAATAGGAAATGAGCAGTTCTTC CASSLIGNEQFF
NA TRBJ2-5 TRBV24-1 NA TGTGCCACCAGTGACCCCCGGGACCTAGAGACCCAGTACTTC CATSDPRDLETQYF
TRBD1 TRBJ2-1 TRBV6-1 NA TGTGCCAGCAGGAGACAGGGTGCCCACAATGAGCAGTTCTTC CASRRQGAHNEQFF
TRBD1 TRBJ2-5 TRBV11-2 NA TGTGCCAGCAGCTCTTGGACAGGGAGAGAGACCCAGTACTTC CASSSWTGRETQYF
TRBD1 TRBJ2-4 TRBV7-2 NA TGTGCCAGCAGCTTTACCGGACAGGGTGACATTCAGTACTTC CASSFTGQGDIQYF
NA TRBJ2-6 TRBV13 NA TGTGCCAGCAGCCAGCAGGGATCCGGGGCCAACGTCCTGACTTTC CASSQQGSGANVLTF
NA TRBJ2-5 TRBV7-3 NA TGTGCCAGCAGCTTAATGGGGGCCGGAGAGACCCAGTACTTC CASSLMGAGETQYF
TRBD1 TRBJ2-1 TRBV25-1 NA TGTGCCAGCAGTGGATCGGGACAGGGTCGGAATGAGCAGTTCTTC CASSGSGQGRNEQFF
NA TRBJ1-1 TRBV7-8 NA TGTGCCAGCAGCTTACATCTCACTGAAGCTTTCTTT CASSLHLTEAFF
NA TRBJ1-4 TRBV6-5 NA TGTGCCAGCAGTCCCCCGGGTGGAAAACTGTTTTTT CASSPPGGKLFF
NA TRBJ2-7 TRBV28 NA TGTGCCAGCAGTGTCGAGGGGAACCCCTACGAGCAGTACTTC CASSVEGNPYEQYF
NA TRBJ2-1 TRBV27 once TGTGCCAGCAGAGTAGGTAGGGCCGGGGGCAATGAGCAGTTCTTC CASRVGRAGGNEQFF
NA TRBJ2-5 TRBV10-3 once TGTGCCATCAGAGGACAGGAGGGGGAGACCCAGTACTTC CAIRGQEGETQYF
TRBD2 TRBJ2-5 TRBV5-1 NA TGCGCCAGCAGCTTTCTAGCGGGGGTCCAGGGGACCCAGTACTTC CASSFLAGVQGTQYF
TRBD2 TRBJ2-5 TRBV19 NA TGTGCCAGTAGCAAGGGGACTATCCCCGAGACCCAGTACTTC CASSKGTIPETQYF
TRBD1 TRBJ2-1 TRBV4-2 NA TGTGCCAGCAGCCAGGTCCCCGGGTGGGACAGGGGGAGAAGTGAGCAGTTCTTC CASSQVPGWDRGRSEQFF
NA TRBJ1-1 TRBV5-8 NA TGTGCCAGCATCCAAGATCCACCAAGGGGTTGGACTGAAGCTTTCTTT CASIQDPPRGWTEAFF
NA TRBJ1-5 TRBV2 NA TGTGCCAGCACGGTGGAGGGGGGGAACAATCAGCCCCAGCATTTT CASTVEGGNNQPQHF
TRBD2 TRBJ2-3 TRBV18 NA TGTGCCAGCTCACCACGACTAGCGGGAGGACTAAGCACAGATACGCAGTATTTT CASSPRLAGGLSTDTQYF
NA TRBJ1-2 TRBV7-2 NA TGTGCCAGCAGCTCGCAGGGAACAGGGTTCGGTTCCTTTGATGGCTACACCTTC CASSSQGTGFGSFDGYTF
NA TRBJ2-3 TRBV2 few TGTGCCAGCTCCACCCGGGTCAACACAGATACGCAGTATTTT CASSTRVNTDTQYF
TRBD2 TRBJ2-5 TRBV4-1 NA TGCGCCAGCAGCCAAGGGGTTAGCGGGCCCCAAGAGACCCAGTACTTC CASSQGVSGPQETQYF
NA TRBJ1-2 TRBV28 NA TGTGCCAGCAGTTTCCCCAACTATGGCTACACCTTC CASSFPNYGYTF
NA TRBJ2-3 TRBV24-1 NA TGTGCCACCAGTGATTTGGGAGTGTCGCAGTATTTT CATSDLGVSQYF
NA TRBJ2-5 TRBV18 NA TGTGCCAGCTCACCCCTCTCTCACAGGGTGGAGACCCAGTACTTC CASSPLSHRVETQYF
NA TRBJ1-2 TRBV7-2 NA TGTGCCAGCAGCCGGACAGTGAACTATGGCTACACCTTC CASSRTVNYGYTF
TRBD1 TRBJ1-4 TRBV2 NA TGTGCCAGCGAGGGACAGGGGAGACCCAATGAAAAACTGTTTTTT CASEGQGRPNEKLFF